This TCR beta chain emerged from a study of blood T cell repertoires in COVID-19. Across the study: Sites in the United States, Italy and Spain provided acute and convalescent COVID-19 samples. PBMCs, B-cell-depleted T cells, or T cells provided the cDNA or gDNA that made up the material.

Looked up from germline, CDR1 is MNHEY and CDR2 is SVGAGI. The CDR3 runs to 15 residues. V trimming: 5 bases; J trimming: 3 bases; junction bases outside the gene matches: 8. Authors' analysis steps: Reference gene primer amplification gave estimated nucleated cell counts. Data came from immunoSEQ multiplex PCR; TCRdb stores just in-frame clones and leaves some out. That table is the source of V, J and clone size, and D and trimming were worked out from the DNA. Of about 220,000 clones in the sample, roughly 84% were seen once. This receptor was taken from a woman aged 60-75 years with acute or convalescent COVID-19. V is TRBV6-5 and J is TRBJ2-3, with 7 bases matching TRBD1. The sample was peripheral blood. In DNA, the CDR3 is TGTGCCAGCAGTCTGAACAGGGGAAATACAGATACGCAGTATTTT. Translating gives CASSLNRGNTDTQYF.